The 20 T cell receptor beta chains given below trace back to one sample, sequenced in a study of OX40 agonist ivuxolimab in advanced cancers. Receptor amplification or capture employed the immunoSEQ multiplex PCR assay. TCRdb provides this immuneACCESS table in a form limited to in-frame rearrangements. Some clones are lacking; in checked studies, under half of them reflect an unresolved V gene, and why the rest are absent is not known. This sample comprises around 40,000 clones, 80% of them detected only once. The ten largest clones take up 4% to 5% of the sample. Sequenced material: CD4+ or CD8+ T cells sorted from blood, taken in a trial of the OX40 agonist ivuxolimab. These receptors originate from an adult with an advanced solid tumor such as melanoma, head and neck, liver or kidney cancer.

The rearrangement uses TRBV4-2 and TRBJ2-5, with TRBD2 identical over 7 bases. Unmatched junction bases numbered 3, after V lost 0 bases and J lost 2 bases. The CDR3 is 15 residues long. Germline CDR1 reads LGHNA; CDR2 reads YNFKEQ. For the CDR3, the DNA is TGTGCCAGCAGCCAAGAGTCTAGCGGACAAGAGACCCAGTACTTC. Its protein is CASSQESSGQETQYF.

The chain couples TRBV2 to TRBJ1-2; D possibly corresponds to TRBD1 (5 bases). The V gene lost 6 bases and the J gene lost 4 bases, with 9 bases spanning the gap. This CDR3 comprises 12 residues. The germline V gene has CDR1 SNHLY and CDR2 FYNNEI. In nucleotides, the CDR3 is TGTGCCAGCAGCGGACAAAGCTATGGCTACACCTTC. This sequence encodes CASSGQSYGYTF.

CDR3 sequence: CASSLGRRTGLPYEQYF. The CDR3, as DNA: TGCGCCAGCAGCTTGGGCCGACGGACAGGACTCCCCTACGAGCAGTACTTC. The gene calls are TRBV5-1 and TRBJ2-7; 7 bases match TRBD1. This CDR3 contains 17 residues. The germline V gene has CDR1 SGHRS and CDR2 YFSETQ. The J segment lost 2 bases and the V segment lost 0 bases, leaving 11 bases of the junction unmatched.

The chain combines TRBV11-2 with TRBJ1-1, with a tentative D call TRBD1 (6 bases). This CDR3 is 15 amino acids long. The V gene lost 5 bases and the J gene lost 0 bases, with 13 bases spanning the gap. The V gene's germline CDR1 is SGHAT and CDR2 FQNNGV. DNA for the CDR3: TGTGCCAGCAGCCCTAGGGGGGGGTTGAACACTGAAGCTTTCTTT. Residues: CASSPRGGLNTEAFF.

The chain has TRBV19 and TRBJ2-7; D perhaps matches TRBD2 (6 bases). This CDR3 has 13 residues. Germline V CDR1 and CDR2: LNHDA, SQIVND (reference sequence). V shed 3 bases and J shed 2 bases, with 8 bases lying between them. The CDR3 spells CASSMGEAYEQYF. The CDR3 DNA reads TGTGCCAGTAGTATGGGGGAGGCCTACGAGCAGTACTTC.

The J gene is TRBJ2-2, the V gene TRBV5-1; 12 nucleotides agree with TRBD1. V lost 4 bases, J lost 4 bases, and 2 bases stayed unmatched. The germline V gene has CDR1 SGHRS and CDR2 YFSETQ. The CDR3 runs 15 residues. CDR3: CASSQGQGATGELFF. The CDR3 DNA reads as TGCGCCAGCAGCCAGGGACAGGGGGCCACCGGGGAGCTGTTTTTT.

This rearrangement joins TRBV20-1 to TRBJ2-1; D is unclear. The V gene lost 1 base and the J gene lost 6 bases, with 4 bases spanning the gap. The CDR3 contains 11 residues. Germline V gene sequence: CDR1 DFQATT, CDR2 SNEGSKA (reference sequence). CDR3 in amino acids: CSARASNEQFF. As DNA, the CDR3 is TGCAGTGCTAGAGCTAGCAATGAGCAGTTCTTC.

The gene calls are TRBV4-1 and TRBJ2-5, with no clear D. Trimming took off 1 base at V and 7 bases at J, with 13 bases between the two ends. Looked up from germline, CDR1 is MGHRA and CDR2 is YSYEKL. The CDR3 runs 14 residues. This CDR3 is CASSQGSNGRTQYF. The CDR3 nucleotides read TGCGCCAGCAGCCAAGGGAGTAACGGCCGGACCCAGTACTTC.

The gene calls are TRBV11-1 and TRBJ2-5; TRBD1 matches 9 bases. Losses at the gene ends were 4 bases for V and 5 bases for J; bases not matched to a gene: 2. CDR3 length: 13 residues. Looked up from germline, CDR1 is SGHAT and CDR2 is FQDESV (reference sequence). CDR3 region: CASSYRGRETQYF. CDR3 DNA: TGTGCCAGCAGCTACAGGGGGCGCGAGACCCAGTACTTC. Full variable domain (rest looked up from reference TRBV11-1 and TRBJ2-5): EAEVAQSPRYKITEKSQAVAFWCDPISGHATLYWYRQILGQGPELLVQFQDESVVDDSQLPKDRFSAERLKGVDSTLKIQPAELGDSAMYLCASSYRGRETQYFGPGTRLLVL.

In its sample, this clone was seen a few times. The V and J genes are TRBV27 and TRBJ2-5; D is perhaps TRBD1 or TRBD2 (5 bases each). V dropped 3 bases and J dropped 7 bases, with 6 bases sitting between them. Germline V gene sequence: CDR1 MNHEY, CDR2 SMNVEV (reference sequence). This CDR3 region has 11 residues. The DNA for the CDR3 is TGTGCCAGCAGTTTCGGGGCGACCCAGTACTTC. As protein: CASSFGATQYF.

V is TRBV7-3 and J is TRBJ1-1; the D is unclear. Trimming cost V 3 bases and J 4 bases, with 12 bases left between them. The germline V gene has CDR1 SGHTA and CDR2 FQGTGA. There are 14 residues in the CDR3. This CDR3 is CASSFVPGGTEAFF. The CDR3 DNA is TGTGCCAGCAGCTTTGTCCCGGGAGGCACTGAAGCTTTCTTT.

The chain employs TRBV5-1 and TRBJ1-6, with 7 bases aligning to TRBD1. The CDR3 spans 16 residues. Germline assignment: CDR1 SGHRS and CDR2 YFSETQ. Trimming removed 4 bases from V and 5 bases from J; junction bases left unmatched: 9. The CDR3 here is CASSQRQGNDNSPLHF. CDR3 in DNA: TGCGCCAGCAGCCAAAGACAGGGTAATGATAATTCACCCCTCCACTTT.

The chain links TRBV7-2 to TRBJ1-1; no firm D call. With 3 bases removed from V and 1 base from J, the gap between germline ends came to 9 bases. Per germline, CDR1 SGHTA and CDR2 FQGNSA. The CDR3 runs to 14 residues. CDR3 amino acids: CASSLGGRNTEAFF. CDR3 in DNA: TGTGCCAGCAGCTTGGGCGGTAGGAACACTGAAGCTTTCTTT.

The CDR3 loop reads CSVRSSGNYEQYF. CDR3 DNA sequence: TGCAGCGTTAGGTCTAGCGGGAATTACGAGCAGTACTTC. The rearrangement links TRBV29-1 to TRBJ2-7; TRBD2 matches at 9 bases. Trimming took 5 bases from V and 4 from J; bases not matched to a gene: 6. The CDR3 has 13 residues. The germline gives CDR1 SQVTM, CDR2 ANQGSEA.

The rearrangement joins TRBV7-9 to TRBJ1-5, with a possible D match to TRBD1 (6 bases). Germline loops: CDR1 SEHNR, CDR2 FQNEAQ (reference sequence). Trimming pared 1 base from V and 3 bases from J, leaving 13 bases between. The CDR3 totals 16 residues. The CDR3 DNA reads TGTGCCAGCAGCTTAGGAGAGGGGGACCTCAATCAGCCCCAGCATTTT. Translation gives CASSLGEGDLNQPQHF.

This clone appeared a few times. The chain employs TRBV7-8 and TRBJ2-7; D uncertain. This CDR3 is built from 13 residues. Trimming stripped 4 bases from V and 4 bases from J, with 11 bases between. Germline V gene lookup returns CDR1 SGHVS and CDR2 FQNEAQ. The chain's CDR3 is CASSSPGPYEQYF. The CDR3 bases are TGTGCCAGCAGCTCTCCGGGTCCTTACGAGCAGTACTTC.

CDR3 protein: CASSIGSANEKLFF. In DNA, the CDR3 is TGTGCCAGTAGTATTGGTTCGGCTAATGAAAAACTGTTTTTT. This chain links TRBV19 with TRBJ1-4; D not certain. In germline, CDR1 is LNHDA, CDR2 SQIVND (reference sequence). V was cut by 3 bases and J by 3 bases, with 8 bases left in between. The CDR3 contains 14 residues. Variable domain in full (rest from reference TRBV19 and TRBJ1-4): DGGITQSPKYLFRKEGQNVTLSCEQNLNHDAMYWYRQDPGQGLRLIYYSQIVNDFQKGDIAEGYSVSREKKESFPLTVTSAQKNPTAFYLCASSIGSANEKLFFGSGTQLSVL.

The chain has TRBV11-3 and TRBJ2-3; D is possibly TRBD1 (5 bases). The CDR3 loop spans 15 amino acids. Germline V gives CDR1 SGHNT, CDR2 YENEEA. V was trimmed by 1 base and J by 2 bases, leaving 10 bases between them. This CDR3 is CASSLGGWPTDTQYF. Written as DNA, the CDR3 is TGTGCCAGCAGCTTAGGGGGCTGGCCCACAGATACGCAGTATTTT. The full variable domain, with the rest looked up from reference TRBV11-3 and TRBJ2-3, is EAGVVQSPRYKIIEKKQPVAFWCNPISGHNTLYWYLQNLGQGPELLIRYENEEAVDDSQLPKDRFSAERLKGVDSTLKIQPAELGDSAVYLCASSLGGWPTDTQYFGPGTRLTVL.

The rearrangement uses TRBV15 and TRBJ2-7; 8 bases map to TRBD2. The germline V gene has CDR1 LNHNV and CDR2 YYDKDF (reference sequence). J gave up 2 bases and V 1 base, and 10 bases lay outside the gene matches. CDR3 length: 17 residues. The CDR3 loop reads CATSRVPTAGETYEQYF. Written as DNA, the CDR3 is TGTGCCACCAGCAGAGTCCCGACAGCGGGAGAGACCTACGAGCAGTACTTC.

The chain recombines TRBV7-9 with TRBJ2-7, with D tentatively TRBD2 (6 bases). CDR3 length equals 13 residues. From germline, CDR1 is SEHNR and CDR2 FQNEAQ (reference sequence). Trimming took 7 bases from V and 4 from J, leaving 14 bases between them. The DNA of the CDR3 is TGTGCCAGCACCCTTAGCGGCGGATACGAGCAGTACTTC. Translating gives CASTLSGGYEQYF.